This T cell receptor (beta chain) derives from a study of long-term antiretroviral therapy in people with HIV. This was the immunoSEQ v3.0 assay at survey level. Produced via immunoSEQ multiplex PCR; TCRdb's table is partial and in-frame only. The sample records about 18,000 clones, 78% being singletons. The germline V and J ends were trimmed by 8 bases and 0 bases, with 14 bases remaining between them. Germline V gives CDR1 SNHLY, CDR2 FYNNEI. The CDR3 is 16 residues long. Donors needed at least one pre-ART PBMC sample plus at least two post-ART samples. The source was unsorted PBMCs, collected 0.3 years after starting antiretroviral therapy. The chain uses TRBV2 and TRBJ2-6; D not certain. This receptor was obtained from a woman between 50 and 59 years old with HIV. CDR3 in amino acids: CASRADLSSGANVLTF. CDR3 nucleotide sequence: TGTGCCAGCCGGGCGGACCTAAGCTCTGGGGCCAACGTCCTGACTTTC.